The TCR beta chain under discussion was sequenced for a study of shared clonotypes between healthy human individuals. The germline V and J ends were trimmed by 1 base and 5 bases, with 15 bases remaining between them. The CDR3 is 16 residues long. Germline loops: CDR1 MGHRA, CDR2 YSYEKL. The study ran the assay at deep level. Produced via immunoSEQ multiplex PCR; TCRdb's table is partial and in-frame only. Of about 600,000 clones in the sample, around 97% were seen once. The chain carries TRBV4-1 and TRBJ2-1; no clear D. Sequencing input: naive CD4+ T cells sorted from blood. Subset defined: CD45RA+ positively selected. The sequence came from a young woman in good health. CDR3 DNA sequence: TGCGCCAGCAGCCAAGTAGGACGACGACGAAACAATGAGCAGTTCTTC. It is translated as CASSQVGRRRNNEQFF.